This T cell receptor beta chain was sequenced during a study of shared clonotypes between healthy human individuals. Overall study results and limits: Among donors, clonotype sharing was expected to be affected by sequencing depth. For sorted subsets, rarefaction showed incomplete sequencing despite large depth.

Comments on this clone: Its specificity is unknown.

Several immunoSEQ 96-well plates shared each subset's DNA, each plate a replicate. The method was immunoSEQ multiplex PCR; TCRdb's version includes in-frame clones alone and lacks a portion of them. The sample yields millions of clones, over 85% seen once. Each donor was a Caucasian adult residing in Nashville, Tennessee. The CDR3 sequence is 15 residues long. Germline lookup yields CDR1 MGHRA and CDR2 YSYEKL. V lost 0 bases and J lost 9; bases outside the gene matches: 4. The TCR sequence derives from a man aged 18 to 29 in good health. V usage is TRBV4-1 and J usage is TRBJ1-4; 10 bases fit TRBD1. Material for sequencing was naive CD4+ T cells sorted from blood. Noted subset: CD45RA+ positively selected. Here the CDR3 DNA reads TGCGCCAGCAGCCAAGATATGACAGGGGGCCAAAAACTGTTTTTT. Translating it yields CASSQDMTGGQKLFF.